Only a few counts were recorded for the clone carrying this T cell receptor beta chain. Its antigen is undetermined. These data are taken from a study of cytomegalovirus exposure and HLA in healthy donors. With 60 Vbeta and 13 Jbeta primers, the PCR was carried out. TCRdb's copy holds only in-frame clones and misses some; the assay was immunoSEQ multiplex PCR. This table has 180,000 or so clones, about 75% appearing once. The study, taken as a whole, reports: Altogether, 160 or so TCR beta chains were recorded as cytomegalovirus-associated. The study carried out a later analysis of TCR beta sequences. It associated around 17,000 of them with specific HLA alleles at a false discovery rate of 0.05.

Sequencing was performed on PBMCs. This clonotype originated in a man aged 35-49 years in good health and CMV-seropositive.

The CDR3: CASSQIHTGNYGYTF. The CDR3, as DNA: TGCGCCAGCAGCCAAATACACACGGGAAATTATGGCTACACCTTC. V and J are TRBV4-1 and TRBJ1-2; the D is unclear. V shed 2 bases and J shed 5 bases, with 15 bases lying between them. Germline CDR1 MGHRA, CDR2 YSYEKL. The length of the CDR3 is 15 residues.